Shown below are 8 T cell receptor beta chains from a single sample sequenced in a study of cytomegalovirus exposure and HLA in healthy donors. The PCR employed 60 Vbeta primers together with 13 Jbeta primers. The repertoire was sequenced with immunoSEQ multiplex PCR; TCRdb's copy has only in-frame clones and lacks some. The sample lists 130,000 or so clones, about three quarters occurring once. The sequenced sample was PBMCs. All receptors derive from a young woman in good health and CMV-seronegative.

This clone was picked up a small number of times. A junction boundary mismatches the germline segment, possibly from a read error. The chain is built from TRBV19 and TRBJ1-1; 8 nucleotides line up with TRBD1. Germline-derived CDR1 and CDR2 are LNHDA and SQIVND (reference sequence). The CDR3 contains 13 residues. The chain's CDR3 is CASSNSDRARLGF. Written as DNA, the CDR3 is TGTGCCAGTAGCAATTCGGACAGGGCACGTTTGGGGTTT.

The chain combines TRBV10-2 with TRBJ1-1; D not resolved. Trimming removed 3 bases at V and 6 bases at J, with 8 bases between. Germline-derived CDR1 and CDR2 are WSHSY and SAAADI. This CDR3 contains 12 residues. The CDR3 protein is CASSESRSEAFF. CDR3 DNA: TGCGCCAGCAGTGAATCCAGATCTGAAGCTTTCTTT.

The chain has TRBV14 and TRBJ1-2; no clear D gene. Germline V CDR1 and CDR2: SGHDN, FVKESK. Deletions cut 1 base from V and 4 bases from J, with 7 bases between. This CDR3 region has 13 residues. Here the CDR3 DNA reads TGTGCCAGCAGCCAAGTCAGGTCCTATGGCTACACCTTC. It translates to CASSQVRSYGYTF.

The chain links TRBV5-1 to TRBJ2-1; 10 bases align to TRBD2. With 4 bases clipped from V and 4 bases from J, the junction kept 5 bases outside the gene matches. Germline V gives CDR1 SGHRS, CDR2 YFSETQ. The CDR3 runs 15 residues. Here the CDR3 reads CASSPTSGLYNEQFF. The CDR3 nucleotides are TGCGCCAGCAGCCCGACTAGCGGGCTATACAATGAGCAGTTCTTC.

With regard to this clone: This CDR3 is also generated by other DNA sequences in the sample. The CDR3 loop is CAWSTGGTYNEQFF. The CDR3 bases are TGTGCCTGGAGTACGGGGGGCACCTACAATGAGCAGTTCTTC. This chain connects TRBV30 to TRBJ2-1, with D possibly TRBD2 on 7 matching bases. Trimming left V 2 bases short and J 2 bases short, with 10 bases between. CDR1 and CDR2 (germline): GTSNPN, SVGIG (reference sequence). The CDR3 is 14 amino acids.

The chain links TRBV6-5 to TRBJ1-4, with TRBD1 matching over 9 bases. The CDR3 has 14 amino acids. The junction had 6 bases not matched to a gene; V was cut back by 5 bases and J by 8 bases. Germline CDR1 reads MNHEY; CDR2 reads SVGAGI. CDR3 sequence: CASSETGGGEKLFF. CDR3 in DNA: TGTGCCAGCAGTGAAACAGGGGGCGGCGAAAAACTGTTTTTT.

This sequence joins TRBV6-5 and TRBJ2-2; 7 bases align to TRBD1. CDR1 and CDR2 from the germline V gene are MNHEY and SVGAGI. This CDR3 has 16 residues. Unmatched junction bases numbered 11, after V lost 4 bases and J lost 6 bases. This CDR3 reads CASSFGQEPSAGELFF. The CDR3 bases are TGTGCCAGCAGTTTCGGACAGGAACCGTCGGCCGGGGAGCTGTTTTTT.

The CDR3 DNA is TGTGCCAGCAGCTTAGTAGGACGACAGTACTTC. Translation: CASSLVGRQYF. V gene TRBV11-2 combines with J gene TRBJ1-2; D is ambiguous. Gene TRBJ2-7 matches the end of the DNA better, so the J call may be wrong. This CDR3 spans 11 amino acids. In germline, CDR1 is SGHAT, CDR2 FQNNGV.